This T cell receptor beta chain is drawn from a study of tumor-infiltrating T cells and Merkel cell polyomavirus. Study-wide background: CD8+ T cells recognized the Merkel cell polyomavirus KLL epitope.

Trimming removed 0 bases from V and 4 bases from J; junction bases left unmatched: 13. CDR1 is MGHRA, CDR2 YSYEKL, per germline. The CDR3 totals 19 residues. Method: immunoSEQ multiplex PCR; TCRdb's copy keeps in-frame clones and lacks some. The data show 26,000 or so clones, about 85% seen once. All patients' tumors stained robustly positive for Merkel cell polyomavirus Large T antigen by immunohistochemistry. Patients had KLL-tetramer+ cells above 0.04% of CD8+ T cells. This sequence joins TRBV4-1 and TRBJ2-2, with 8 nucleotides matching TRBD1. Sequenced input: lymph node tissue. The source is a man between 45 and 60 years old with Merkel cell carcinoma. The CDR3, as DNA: TGCGCCAGCAGCCAAGAACGGTCAGGGGGCCAAAGTGGCACCGGGGAGCTGTTTTTT. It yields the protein CASSQERSGGQSGTGELFF.